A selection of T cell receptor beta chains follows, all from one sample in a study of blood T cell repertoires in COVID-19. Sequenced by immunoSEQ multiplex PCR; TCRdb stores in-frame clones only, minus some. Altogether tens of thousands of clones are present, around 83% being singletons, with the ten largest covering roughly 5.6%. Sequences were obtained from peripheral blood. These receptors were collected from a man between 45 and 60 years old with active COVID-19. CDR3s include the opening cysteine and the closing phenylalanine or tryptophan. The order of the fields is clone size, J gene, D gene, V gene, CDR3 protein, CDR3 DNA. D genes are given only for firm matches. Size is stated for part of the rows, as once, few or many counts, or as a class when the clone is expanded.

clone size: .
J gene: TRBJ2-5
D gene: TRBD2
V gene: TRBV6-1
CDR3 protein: CASSEIFGSSGGQETQYF
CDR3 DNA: TGTGCCAGCAGTGAAATTTTCGGGTCTAGCGGGGGGCAAGAGACCCAGTACTTC

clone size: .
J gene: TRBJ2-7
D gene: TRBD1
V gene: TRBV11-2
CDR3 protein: CASRLARRGQGLQEQYF
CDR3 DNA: TGTGCCAGCAGGCTTGCCAGAAGGGGACAGGGGCTTCAGGAGCAGTACTTC

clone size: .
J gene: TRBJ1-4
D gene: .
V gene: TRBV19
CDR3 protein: CASRDQRGTNEKLFF
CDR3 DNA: TGTGCCAGTAGAGACCAGCGGGGTACTAATGAAAAACTGTTTTTT

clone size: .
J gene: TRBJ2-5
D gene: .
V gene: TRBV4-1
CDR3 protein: CASSQFGGETQYF
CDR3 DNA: TGCGCCAGCAGCCAGTTCGGAGGGGAGACCCAGTACTTC

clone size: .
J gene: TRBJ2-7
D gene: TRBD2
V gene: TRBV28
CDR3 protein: CASTPGGNHYEQYF
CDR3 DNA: TGTGCCAGCACCCCCGGGGGGAACCACTACGAGCAGTACTTC

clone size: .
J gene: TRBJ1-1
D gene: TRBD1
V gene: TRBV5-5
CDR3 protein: CASSYTGGTEAFF
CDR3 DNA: TGTGCCAGCAGCTATACAGGGGGCACTGAAGCTTTCTTT

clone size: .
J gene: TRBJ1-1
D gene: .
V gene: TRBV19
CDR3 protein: CASSTNRDTEAFF
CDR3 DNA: TGTGCCAGTAGTACAAACAGGGATACTGAAGCTTTCTTT

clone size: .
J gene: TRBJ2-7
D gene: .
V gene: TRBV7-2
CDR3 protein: CASSLVMGASSYEQYF
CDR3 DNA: TGTGCCAGCAGCTTAGTCATGGGGGCGAGCTCCTACGAGCAGTACTTC

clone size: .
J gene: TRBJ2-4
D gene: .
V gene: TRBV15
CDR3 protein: CATSRYGQTLNIQYF
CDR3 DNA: TGTGCCACCAGCAGATACGGACAGACCCTAAACATTCAGTACTTC

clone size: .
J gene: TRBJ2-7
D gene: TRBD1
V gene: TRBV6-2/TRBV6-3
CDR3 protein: CASSRDSLPYEQYF
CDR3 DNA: TGTGCCAGCAGCCGGGACAGCCTACCCTACGAGCAGTACTTC

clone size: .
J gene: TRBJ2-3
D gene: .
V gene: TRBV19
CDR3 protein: CASSAHRDPFSTDTQYF
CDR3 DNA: TGTGCCAGTAGTGCTCACAGGGACCCCTTTTCCACAGATACGCAGTATTTT

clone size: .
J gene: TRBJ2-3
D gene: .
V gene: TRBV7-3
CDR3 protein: CASRFKAGAGDTQYF
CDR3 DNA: TGTGCCAGCAGATTTAAGGCAGGTGCAGGGGATACGCAGTATTTT

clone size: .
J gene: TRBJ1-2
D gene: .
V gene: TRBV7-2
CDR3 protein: CASSSTGLYGYTF
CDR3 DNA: TGTGCCAGCAGCTCTACAGGGCTCTATGGCTACACCTTC

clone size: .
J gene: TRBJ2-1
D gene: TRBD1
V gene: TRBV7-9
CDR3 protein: CASSSTGGLYNEQFF
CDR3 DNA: TGTGCCAGCAGCTCGACAGGGGGTCTTTACAATGAGCAGTTCTTC

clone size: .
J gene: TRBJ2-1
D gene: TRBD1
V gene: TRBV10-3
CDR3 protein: CAISGGQDYNEQFF
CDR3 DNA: TGTGCCATCAGTGGGGGACAGGACTACAATGAGCAGTTCTTC

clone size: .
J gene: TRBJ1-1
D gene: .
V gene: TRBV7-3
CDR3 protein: CASSHLGGEDTEAFF
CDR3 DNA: TGTGCCAGCAGCCACCTCGGGGGGGAGGACACTGAAGCTTTCTTT

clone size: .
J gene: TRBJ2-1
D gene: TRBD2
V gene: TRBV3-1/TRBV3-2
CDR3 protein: CASSQTLAGGSHEQFF
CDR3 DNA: TGTGCCAGCAGCCAAACTTTAGCGGGAGGTAGCCATGAGCAGTTCTTC

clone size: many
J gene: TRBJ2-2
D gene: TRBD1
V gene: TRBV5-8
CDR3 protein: CASSRGTVANTGELFF
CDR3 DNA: TGTGCCAGCAGCCGAGGGACAGTCGCGAACACCGGGGAGCTGTTTTTT